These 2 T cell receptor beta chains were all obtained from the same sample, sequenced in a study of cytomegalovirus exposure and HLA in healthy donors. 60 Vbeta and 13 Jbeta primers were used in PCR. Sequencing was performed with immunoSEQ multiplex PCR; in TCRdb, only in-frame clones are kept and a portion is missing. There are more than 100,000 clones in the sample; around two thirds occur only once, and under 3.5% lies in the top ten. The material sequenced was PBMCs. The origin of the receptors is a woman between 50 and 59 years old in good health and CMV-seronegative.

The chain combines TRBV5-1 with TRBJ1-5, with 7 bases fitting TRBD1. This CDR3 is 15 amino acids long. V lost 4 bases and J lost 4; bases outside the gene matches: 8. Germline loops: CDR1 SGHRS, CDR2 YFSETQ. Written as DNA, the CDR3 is TGCGCCAGCAGCGCATGGACAGGAGTGAATCAGCCCCAGCATTTT. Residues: CASSAWTGVNQPQHF.

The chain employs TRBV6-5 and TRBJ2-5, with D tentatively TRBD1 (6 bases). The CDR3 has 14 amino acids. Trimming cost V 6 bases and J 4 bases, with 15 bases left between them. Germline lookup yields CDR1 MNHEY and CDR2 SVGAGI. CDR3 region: CASSLQGNLETQYF. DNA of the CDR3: TGTGCCAGCAGCCTACAGGGAAATTTAGAGACCCAGTACTTC.